These 16 T cell receptor beta chains were sequenced from one sample in a study of human CD8 memory T cell subsets. Libraries targeted TCR beta using 5' RACE with UMIs. TCRdb derives one entry per CDR3 protein from the 5' RACE reads, leaving out DNA. The specimen's table records 7,000 to 9,500 distinct CDR3 sequences. Sequenced input: CD8+ T cells from PBMCs. These receptors were taken from a human donor in good health.

This clonotype is identified as medium-sized from frequency. The CDR3 reads CASSADRSQDGYTF. The chain uses TRBV7-3 and TRBJ1-2; the TCRdb D gene call, TRBD1, has no DNA to confirm it. The germline V gene encodes CDR1 SGHTA and CDR2 FQGTGA. CDR3 length: 14 residues. The full variable domain, rest sourced from reference TRBV7-3 and TRBJ1-2, is GAGVSQTPSNKVTEKGKYVELRCDPISGHTALYWYRQSLGQGPEFLIYFQGTGAADDSGLPNDRFFAVRPEGSVSTLKIQRTERGDSAVYLCASSADRSQDGYTFGSGTRLTVV.

The J gene is TRBJ2-3, the V gene TRBV5-1; the D call of TRBD1 rests on TCRdb alone, since no DNA is present to check it. Per germline, CDR1 SGHRS and CDR2 YFSETQ. This CDR3 contains 17 residues. The CDR3 sequence: CASSLGHRVDATDTQYF.

The V and J genes are TRBV11-2 and TRBJ2-1; TCRdb reports TRBD2, a call that lacks DNA to check it against. CDR3 size: 16 residues. Germline loops: CDR1 SGHAT, CDR2 FQNNGV. CDR3 region: CASSLDALAGGGEQFF.

This clonotype shows up as medium-sized by frequency. The chain is built from TRBV28 and TRBJ2-7; the TCRdb D gene call, TRBD2, has no DNA to confirm it. Germline V gene lookup returns CDR1 MDHEN and CDR2 SYDVKM. The CDR3 totals 18 residues. This CDR3 reads CASSYTTGGSVGDYEQYF. The full variable domain, rest sourced from reference TRBV28 and TRBJ2-7, is DVKVTQSSRYLVKRTGEKVFLECVQDMDHENMFWYRQDPGLGLRLIYFSYDVKMKEKGDIPEGYSVSREKKERFSLILESASTNQTSMYLCASSYTTGGSVGDYEQYFGPGTRLTVT.

The chain carries TRBV24-1 and TRBJ2-7; TCRdb picks TRBD1, but there is no DNA to check that call. The CDR3 is made up of 14 amino acids. CDR1 and CDR2 from the germline V gene are KGHDR and SFDVKD. The CDR3 region is CATSNRDGDYEQYF.

The chain links TRBV20-1 to TRBJ2-3; TCRdb's D call, TRBD1, is unchecked because there is no DNA. The germline gives CDR1 DFQATT, CDR2 SNEGSKA (reference sequence). The CDR3 consists of 18 residues. CDR3 region: CSAKGQGRQLGGTDTQYF.

The CDR3 protein is CASSLGSQPIPNTGELFF. The genes are TRBV7-9 and TRBJ2-2. Germline V gives CDR1 SEHNR, CDR2 FQNEAQ (reference sequence). The CDR3 is 18 amino acids.

CDR3 in amino acids: CASSPTGSYGYTF. V usage is TRBV7-3 and J usage is TRBJ1-2; TCRdb's assignment of TRBD1 cannot be checked, as there is no DNA. Germline values: CDR1 SGHTA, CDR2 FQGTGA. The CDR3 is made up of 13 amino acids.

V and J are TRBV6-5 and TRBJ2-7. This CDR3 comprises 12 residues. Germline CDR1 is MNHEY and CDR2 is SVGAGI. The CDR3 reads CASSPDRYEQYF.

The V call is TRBV2, the J call TRBJ2-3; TCRdb's D call, TRBD2, is unchecked because there is no DNA. CDR1 is SNHLY and CDR2 is FYNNEI in the germline V gene. The CDR3 covers 19 residues. The CDR3 reads CASSDPSERVTEATDTQYF.

The CDR3 reads CSAGTDYEQYF. The chain joins TRBV29-1 to TRBJ2-7; TCRdb's D gene call, TRBD1, goes unchecked for lack of DNA. CDR3 length equals 11 residues. CDR1 and CDR2 from the germline V gene are SQVTM and ANQGSEA.

The chain is built from TRBV5-1 and TRBJ1-5; as DNA is missing, the TRBD1 call by TCRdb cannot be tested. Germline V gives CDR1 SGHRS, CDR2 YFSETQ. The CDR3 runs 15 residues. The chain's CDR3 is CASSLDGTGNQPQHF.

The J gene is TRBJ2-7, the V gene TRBV19; the TCRdb D gene call, TRBD1, has no DNA to confirm it. Germline V CDR1 and CDR2: LNHDA, SQIVND (reference sequence). The CDR3 sequence is 16 residues long. CDR3 region: CASSIFPGGGGYEQYF.

V gene TRBV7-2 combines with J gene TRBJ2-7. The CDR3 sequence is 13 residues long. Germline V CDR1 and CDR2: SGHTA, FQGNSA. The CDR3: CASSPLLHYEQYF.

The CDR3 here is CASSQGQLYGYTF. The chain uses TRBV14 and TRBJ1-2. This CDR3 has 13 residues. Germline V gene data show CDR1 as SGHDN and CDR2 as FVKESK.

CDR3 amino acids: CASSRAGDVDGETPTDTQYF. The chain uses TRBV18 and TRBJ2-3; TCRdb indicates TRBD1, and absent DNA this call remains unverified. This CDR3 has 20 residues. CDR1 is KGHSH, CDR2 LQKENI, per germline. The entire variable domain, with the rest obtained from reference TRBV18 and TRBJ2-3, is as follows: NAGVMQNPRHLVRRRGQEARLRCSPMKGHSHVYWYRQLPEEGLKFMVYLQKENIIDESGMPKERFSAEFPKEGPSILRIQQVVRGDSAAYFCASSRAGDVDGETPTDTQYFGPGTRLTVL.